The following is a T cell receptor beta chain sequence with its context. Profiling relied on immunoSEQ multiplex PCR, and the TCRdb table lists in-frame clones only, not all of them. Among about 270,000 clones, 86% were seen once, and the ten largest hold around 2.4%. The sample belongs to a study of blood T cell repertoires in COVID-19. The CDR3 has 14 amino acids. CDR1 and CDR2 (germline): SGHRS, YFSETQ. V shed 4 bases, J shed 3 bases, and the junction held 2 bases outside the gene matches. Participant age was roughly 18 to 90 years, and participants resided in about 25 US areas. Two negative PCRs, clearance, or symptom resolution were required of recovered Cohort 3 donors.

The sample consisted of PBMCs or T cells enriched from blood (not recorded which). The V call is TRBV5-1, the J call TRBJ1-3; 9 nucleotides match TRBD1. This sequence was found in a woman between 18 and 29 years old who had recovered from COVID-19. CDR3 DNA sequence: TGCGCCAGCAGCCGACAGGGGGATGGAAACACCATATATTTT. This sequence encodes CASSRQGDGNTIYF.